This entry describes one T cell receptor beta chain. Its cognate antigen is unknown. Trimming at V came to 6 bases and at J to 7 bases, leaving 14 bases not matched to a gene. The CDR3 has 16 amino acids. The germline V gene encodes CDR1 MGHDK and CDR2 SYGVNS. Investigators reverse transcribed all isolated RNA, so they sequenced expressed TCRB transcripts. The data were produced by immunoSEQ multiplex PCR, yet TCRdb's version contains in-frame clones alone and is incomplete. Among under 850,000 clones listed, 13% were seen once. This sample was included in a study of beta chain features in type 1 diabetes. Whole-study results and caveats: People with Type 1 diabetes carried modestly yet significantly shorter TCRB CDR3s in all four CD4+ subsets.

The chain has TRBV25-1 and TRBJ1-1; 10 bases fit TRBD1. This receptor was taken from a man younger than 30 with type 1 diabetes. The sample taken for sequencing was naive CD4+ T cells from blood. The CDR3 coding sequence is TGTGCCAGCAGCCCCCCTCGAGGACAGGGGGAAGGTGAAGCTTTCTTT. Amino acid sequence: CASSPPRGQGEGEAFF.